The T cell receptor beta chain under discussion was sequenced for a study of brain metastases from non-small cell lung cancer. The protocol was immunoSEQ multiplex PCR, while the TCRdb copy is restricted to in-frame clones and leaves out a portion. The profile shows 1,200 to 1,500 clones, 80% to 85% of them singletons. Trimming removed 5 bases from V and 8 bases from J, with 10 bases in between. The CDR3 has 12 amino acids. Germline V gene sequence: CDR1 LNHDA, CDR2 SQIVND (reference sequence). This sequence was found in a donor aged 40 or over with non-small cell lung cancer. The chain carries TRBV19 and TRBJ2-1; unclear D gene. Sample: tumor-adjacent normal tissue. In DNA, the CDR3 is TGTGCCAGTAGTCCCGGTTACCATGAGCAGTTCTTC. Amino acid sequence: CASSPGYHEQFF.